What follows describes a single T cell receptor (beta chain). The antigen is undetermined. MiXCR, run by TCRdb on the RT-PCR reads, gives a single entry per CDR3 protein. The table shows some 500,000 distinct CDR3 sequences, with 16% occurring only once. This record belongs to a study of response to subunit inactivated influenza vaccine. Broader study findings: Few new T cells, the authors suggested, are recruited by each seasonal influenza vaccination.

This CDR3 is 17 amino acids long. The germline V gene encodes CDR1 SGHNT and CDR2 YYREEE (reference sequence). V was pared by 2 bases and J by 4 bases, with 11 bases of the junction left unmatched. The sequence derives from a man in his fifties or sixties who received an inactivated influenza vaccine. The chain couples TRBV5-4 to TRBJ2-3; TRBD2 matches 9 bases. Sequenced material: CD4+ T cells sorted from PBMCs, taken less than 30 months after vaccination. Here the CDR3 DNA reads TGTGCCAGCAGCTTTGGGGGCGGGGGGGCCGTAGCAGATACGCAGTATTTT. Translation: CASSFGGGGAVADTQYF.